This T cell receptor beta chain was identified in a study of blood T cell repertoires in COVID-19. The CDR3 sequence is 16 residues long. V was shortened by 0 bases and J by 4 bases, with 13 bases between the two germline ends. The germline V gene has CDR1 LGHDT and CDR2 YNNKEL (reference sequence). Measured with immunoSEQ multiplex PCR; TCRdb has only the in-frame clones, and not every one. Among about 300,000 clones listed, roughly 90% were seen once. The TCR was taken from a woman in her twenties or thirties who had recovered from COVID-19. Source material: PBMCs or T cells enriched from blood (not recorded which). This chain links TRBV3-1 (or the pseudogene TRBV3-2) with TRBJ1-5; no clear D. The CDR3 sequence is CASSQDDPWRNQPQHF. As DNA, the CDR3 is TGTGCCAGCAGCCAAGACGATCCCTGGAGGAATCAGCCCCAGCATTTT.